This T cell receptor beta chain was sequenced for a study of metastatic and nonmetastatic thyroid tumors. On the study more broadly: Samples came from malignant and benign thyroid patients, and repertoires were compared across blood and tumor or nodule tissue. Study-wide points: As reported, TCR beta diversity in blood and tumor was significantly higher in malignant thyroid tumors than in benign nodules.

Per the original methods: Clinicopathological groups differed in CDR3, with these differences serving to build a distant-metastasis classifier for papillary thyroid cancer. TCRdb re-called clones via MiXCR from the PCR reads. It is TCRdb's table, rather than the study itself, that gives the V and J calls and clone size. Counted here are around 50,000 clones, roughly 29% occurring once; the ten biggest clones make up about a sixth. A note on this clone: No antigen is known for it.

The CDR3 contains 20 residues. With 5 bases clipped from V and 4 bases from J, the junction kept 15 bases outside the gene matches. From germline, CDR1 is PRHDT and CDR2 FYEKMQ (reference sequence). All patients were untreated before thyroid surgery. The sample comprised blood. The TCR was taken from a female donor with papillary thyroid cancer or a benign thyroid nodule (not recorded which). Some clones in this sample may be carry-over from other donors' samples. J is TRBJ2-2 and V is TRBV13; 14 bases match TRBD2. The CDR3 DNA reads TGTGCCAGCAGCACCCGGGACAGTAGGGGACTAGCGGGAGTCACCGGGGAGCTGTTTTTT. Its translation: CASSTRDSRGLAGVTGELFF.